The present T cell receptor beta chain was sequenced within a study of blood T cell repertoires in COVID-19. Study context: Sites in the United States, Italy and Spain provided acute and convalescent COVID-19 samples. In each case, the material was cDNA or gDNA derived from T cells, B-cell-depleted T cells, or PBMCs.

The authors' processing: Estimated nucleated cell counts came from reference gene primer amplification. Measured with immunoSEQ multiplex PCR; TCRdb has only the in-frame clones, and not every one. V and J calls and clone size are copied from that table; D and trimming were computed from the DNA. The table lists around 160,000 clones, approximately 80% of them singletons. The ends lost 5 bases at V and 0 bases at J; junction bases unmatched: 11. This CDR3 contains 16 residues. The germline CDR1 and CDR2 sequences are SGHRS and YFSETQ. The sequence derives from a woman aged 60 to 75 who had recovered from COVID-19. Sequencing was performed on PBMCs or T cells enriched from blood (not recorded which). The chain is built from TRBV5-1 and TRBJ2-7, with 7 positions matching TRBD1. CDR3 sequence reads: CASRQQTGSASYEQYF. DNA of the CDR3: TGCGCCAGCAGACAACAGACAGGGTCGGCCTCCTACGAGCAGTACTTC.